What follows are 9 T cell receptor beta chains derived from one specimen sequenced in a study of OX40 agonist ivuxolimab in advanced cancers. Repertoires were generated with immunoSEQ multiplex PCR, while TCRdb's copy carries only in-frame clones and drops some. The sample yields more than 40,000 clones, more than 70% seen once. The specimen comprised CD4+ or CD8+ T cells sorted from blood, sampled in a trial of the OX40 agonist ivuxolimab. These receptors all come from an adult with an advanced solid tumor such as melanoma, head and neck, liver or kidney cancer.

CDR3 DNA: TGCGCCAGCAGCTTTGGGACTACAAAGGGCGAGCAGTACTTC. Protein product: CASSFGTTKGEQYF. The chain combines TRBV5-1 with TRBJ2-7; 7 bases fit TRBD2. Germline assignment: CDR1 SGHRS and CDR2 YFSETQ. Unmatched junction bases numbered 8, after V lost 2 bases and J lost 6 bases. The CDR3 loop spans 14 amino acids.

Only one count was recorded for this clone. The CDR3 nucleotides read TGCGCCAGCAGGAGGGACAGAGCCACAGATACGCAGTATTTT. It specifies CASRRDRATDTQYF. The chain employs TRBV5-1 and TRBJ2-3, with 7 bases fitting TRBD1. V shed 5 bases and J 2 bases; nucleotides not matched to a gene: 5. Germline V lookup: CDR1 SGHRS, CDR2 YFSETQ. The CDR3 length is 14 residues.

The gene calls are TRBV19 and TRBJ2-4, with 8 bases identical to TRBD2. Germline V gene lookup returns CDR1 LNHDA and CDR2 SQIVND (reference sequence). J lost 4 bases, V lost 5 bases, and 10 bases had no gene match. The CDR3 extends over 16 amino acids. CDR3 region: CASSLGLAGRKNIQYF. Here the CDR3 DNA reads TGTGCCAGTAGTCTCGGTCTAGCGGGCCGTAAAAACATTCAGTACTTC.

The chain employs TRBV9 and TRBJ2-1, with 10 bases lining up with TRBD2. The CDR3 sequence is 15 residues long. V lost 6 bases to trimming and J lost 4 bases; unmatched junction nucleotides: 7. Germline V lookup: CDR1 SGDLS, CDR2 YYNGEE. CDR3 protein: CASTPAGGPYNEQFF. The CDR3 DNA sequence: TGTGCCAGCACCCCAGCGGGAGGGCCTTACAATGAGCAGTTCTTC.

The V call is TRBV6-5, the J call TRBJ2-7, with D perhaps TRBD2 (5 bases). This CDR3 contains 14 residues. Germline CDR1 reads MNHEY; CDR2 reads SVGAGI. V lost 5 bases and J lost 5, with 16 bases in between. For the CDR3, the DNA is TGTGCCAGCAGTCTTCTCGGGGAAAATAACGAGCAGTACTTC. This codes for CASSLLGENNEQYF.

In DNA form, the CDR3 reads TGTGCCAGCAGCTTAGTACCAAACGAGCAGTACTTC. Its translation: CASSLVPNEQYF. This chain joins TRBV7-9 and TRBJ2-7; D gene uncertain. CDR1 SEHNR and CDR2 FQNEAQ come from the germline V gene (reference sequence). This CDR3 has 12 residues. With 1 base removed from V and 5 bases from J, the gap between germline ends came to 6 bases.

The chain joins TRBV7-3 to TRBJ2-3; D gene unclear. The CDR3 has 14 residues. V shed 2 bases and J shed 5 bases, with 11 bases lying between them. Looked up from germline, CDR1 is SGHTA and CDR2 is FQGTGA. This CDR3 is CASSLLVGVDTQYF. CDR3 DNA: TGTGCCAGCAGCTTACTTGTCGGCGTAGATACGCAGTATTTT.

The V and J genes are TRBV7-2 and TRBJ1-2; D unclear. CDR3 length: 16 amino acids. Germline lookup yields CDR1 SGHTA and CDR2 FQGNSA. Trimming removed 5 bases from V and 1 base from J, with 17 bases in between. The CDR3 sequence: CASSIGHGRGNYGYTF. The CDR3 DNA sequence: TGTGCCAGCAGCATAGGGCACGGACGGGGTAACTATGGCTACACCTTC.

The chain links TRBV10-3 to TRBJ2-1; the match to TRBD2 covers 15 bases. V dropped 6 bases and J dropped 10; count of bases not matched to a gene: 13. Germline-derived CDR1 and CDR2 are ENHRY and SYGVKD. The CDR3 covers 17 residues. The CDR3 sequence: CAISPGTSGRNSREQFF. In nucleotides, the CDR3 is TGTGCCATCAGCCCCGGGACTAGCGGGAGGAATTCGCGCGAGCAGTTCTTC.